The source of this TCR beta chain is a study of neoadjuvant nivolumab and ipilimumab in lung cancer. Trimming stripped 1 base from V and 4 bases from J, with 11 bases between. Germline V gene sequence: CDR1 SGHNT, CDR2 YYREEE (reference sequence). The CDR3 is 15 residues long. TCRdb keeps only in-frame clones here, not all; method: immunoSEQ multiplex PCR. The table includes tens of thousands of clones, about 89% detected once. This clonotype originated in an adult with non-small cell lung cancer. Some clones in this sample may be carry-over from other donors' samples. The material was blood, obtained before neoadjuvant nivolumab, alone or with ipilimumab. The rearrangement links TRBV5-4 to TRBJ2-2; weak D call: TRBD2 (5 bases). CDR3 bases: TGTGCCAGCAGCTTGAAATCTGGGAGCACCGGGGAGCTGTTTTTT. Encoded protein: CASSLKSGSTGELFF.